These T cell receptor beta chains were read from a single sample in a study of T cells in Graves' hyperthyroidism and ophthalmopathy. One entry per CDR3 protein results from TCRdb running MiXCR on the multiplex PCR reads. The sample lists about 680,000 distinct CDR3 sequences, about a third occurring once. Sequenced sample: blood. The receptors come from a woman in her 40s with Graves' hyperthyroidism. Each CDR3 is given with its conserved first and last residue. Fields, in order: clone size, J gene, D gene, V gene, CDR3 protein, CDR3 DNA. D genes are given only for firm matches. Clone size appears in some rows only: once, few, many, or a class for an expanded clone.

.	TRBJ1-4	.	TRBV12-3/TRBV12-4	CASSFPAGREKLFF	TGTGCCAGCAGTTTCCCGGCAGGGCGCGAAAAACTGTTTTTT
few	TRBJ1-1	TRBD1	TRBV7-2	CASSVPGQGIPLNTEAFF	TGTGCCAGCAGCGTTCCGGGACAGGGGATTCCGCTGAACACTGAAGCTTTCTTT
.	TRBJ1-3	.	TRBV10-3	CAISRDFWAGNTIYF	TGTGCCATCAGTCGGGACTTTTGGGCTGGAAACACCATATATTTT
many	TRBJ2-7	.	TRBV11-3	CASSFVGSEQYF	TGTGCCAGCAGCTTCGTAGGGAGCGAGCAGTACTTC
many	TRBJ1-1	.	TRBV19	CASKSGPTEAFF	TGTGCCAGTAAGAGTGGGCCAACTGAAGCTTTCTTT
.	TRBJ2-5	.	TRBV20-1	CSAGTPGNQPQYF	TGCAGTGCCGGGACCCCAGGGAATCAGCCCCAGTACTTC
.	TRBJ1-1	.	TRBV9	CASSQMGIPVNTEAFF	TGTGCCAGCAGCCAGATGGGCATCCCTGTGAACACTGAAGCTTTCTTT
.	TRBJ1-4	.	TRBV7-3	CASSLMGSRDEKLFF	TGTGCCAGCAGCTTAATGGGATCGAGGGATGAAAAACTGTTTTTT
many	TRBJ2-7	.	TRBV6-1	CASSEGRDYEQYF	TGTGCCAGCAGTGAAGGAAGGGACTACGAGCAGTACTTC
many	TRBJ2-7	TRBD1	TRBV20-1	CSATNRGLSYEQYF	TGCAGTGCTACTAACAGGGGCCTCTCCTACGAGCAGTACTTC
many	TRBJ1-2	.	TRBV20-1	CSARDFVGLRGYTF	TGCAGTGCTAGAGATTTCGTCGGGCTGAGAGGCTACACCTTC
few	TRBJ2-7	.	TRBV6-2/TRBV6-3	CTSSYSVPEQYF	TGTACCAGCAGTTACTCGGTCCCGGAGCAGTACTTC
.	TRBJ2-7	TRBD1	TRBV7-9	CASSIAGTGLREQYF	TGTGCCAGCAGCATCGCCGGGACAGGGCTCCGGGAGCAGTACTTC
.	TRBJ1-1	TRBD1	TRBV14	CASSTGTGSATEAFF	TGTGCCAGCTCAACCGGGACAGGCTCGGCCACTGAAGCTTTCTTT
once	TRBJ2-3	TRBD1	TRBV7-9	CASSFPTGADTQYF	TGTGCCAGCAGCTTCCCCACAGGGGCCGATACGCAGTATTTT
many	TRBJ1-1	.	TRBV12-3/TRBV12-4	CASRSDSLIVEAFF	TGTGCCAGCAGATCGGACAGCCTAATCGTTGAAGCTTTCTTT
.	TRBJ1-3	.	TRBV12-3/TRBV12-4	CASSPWDFRSGNTIYF	TGTGCCAGCAGTCCCTGGGACTTTCGCTCTGGAAACACCATATATTTT
many	TRBJ1-6	.	TRBV6-6	CASSGPERLSSPLHF	TGTGCCAGCAGTGGGCCCGAACGGCTTAGTTCACCCCTCCACTTT
.	TRBJ1-5	.	TRBV19	CASSVTDFSNQPQHF	TGTGCCAGTAGTGTCACAGACTTTAGCAATCAGCCCCAGCATTTT
.	TRBJ1-2	.	TRBV11-3	CASSPGLAGDSNYGYTF	TGTGCCAGCAGCCCAGGACTAGCGGGGGACTCTAACTATGGCTACACCTTC
few	TRBJ2-2	.	TRBV7-9	CASSLRGELFF	TGTGCCAGCAGCTTGCGGGGGGAGCTGTTTTTT
.	TRBJ2-5	.	TRBV11-3	CASSLGISPGTQYF	TGTGCCAGCAGCTTAGGGATATCGCCGGGGACCCAGTACTTC
many	TRBJ1-1	.	TRBV12-3/TRBV12-4	CASRLGSYTEAFF	TGTGCCAGCAGGCTGGGAAGCTACACTGAAGCTTTCTTT
.	TRBJ2-7	.	TRBV11-2	CASSLGTIVYEQYF	TGTGCCAGCAGCTTAGGGACTATAGTCTACGAGCAGTACTTC
.	TRBJ2-7	.	TRBV15	CATSRESGWSDGGEQYF	TGTGCCACCAGCAGAGAGAGTGGTTGGTCAGACGGCGGCGAGCAGTACTTC
many	TRBJ1-2	.	TRBV19	CASTGQAAPNYGYTF	TGTGCCAGTACGGGCCAGGCAGCCCCTAACTATGGCTACACCTTC
many	TRBJ2-7	TRBD2	TRBV7-6	CASSSQLRDYNYEQYF	TGTGCCAGCAGCTCACAGTTGCGGGACTACAACTACGAGCAGTACTTC
.	TRBJ2-2	.	TRBV5-1	CASRSGAENTGELFF	TGCGCCAGCAGGTCGGGGGCAGAGAACACCGGGGAGCTGTTTTTT
many	TRBJ1-2	.	TRBV13	CASSARDRLNYGYTF	TGTGCCAGCAGCGCAAGGGACCGACTTAACTATGGCTACACCTTC
.	TRBJ1-2	.	TRBV12-3/TRBV12-4	CASNFQGRGYTF	TGTGCCAGCAACTTTCAGGGTCGGGGCTACACCTTC
many	TRBJ2-5	.	TRBV19	CASSIDGREETQYF	TGTGCCAGTAGTATAGATGGCCGAGAAGAGACCCAGTACTTC
.	TRBJ1-3	.	TRBV7-9	CASSFFSQASGNTIYF	TGTGCCAGCAGCTTTTTCTCCCAGGCGAGTGGAAACACCATATATTTT
.	TRBJ1-5	.	TRBV7-2	CASSQDIRGNSNQPQHF	TGTGCCAGCAGCCAAGATATTCGGGGAAACAGCAATCAGCCCCAGCATTTT